These 21 T cell receptor beta chains were all obtained from the same sample, sequenced in a study of blood T cells in healthy people across ages. The authors ran a second PCR of roughly 6 to 11 cycles using a sample-barcoded 5' primer and a J-beta primer mix. MiXCR was run by TCRdb on the 5' RACE reads, yielding one entry per CDR3 protein. Of 580,000 or so distinct CDR3 sequences listed, roughly 48% are singletons. Material: blood. These receptors originate from a man aged 80 or over in good health.

The genes are TRBV18 and TRBJ1-1; D call uncertain. CDR3 length equals 16 residues. Trimming pared 2 bases from V and 0 bases from J, leaving 13 bases between. CDR1 and CDR2 (germline): KGHSH, LQKENI. CDR3 sequence (DNA): TGTGCCAGCTCACCAGCCACCTTTTTCATGAACACTGAAGCTTTCTTT. Protein sequence: CASSPATFFMNTEAFF.

This clonotype was observed once. This sequence joins TRBV27 and TRBJ1-6; maybe TRBD1 (5 bases). The germline CDR1 and CDR2 sequences are MNHEY and SMNVEV (reference sequence). This CDR3 has 17 residues. V lost 0 bases and J lost 4, with 13 bases in between. The CDR3 DNA follows: TGTGCCAGCAGTTTATCGCCAGGGAGGGGATATAATTCACCCCTCCACTTT. Amino acid sequence: CASSLSPGRGYNSPLHF.

Only a few counts were recorded for this clonotype. The CDR3 nucleotides are TGTGCCAGCAGTTTATCCCGGGGGGCTAGCACAGATACGCAGTATTTT. Amino acid sequence: CASSLSRGASTDTQYF. The rearrangement links TRBV12-3 or TRBV12-4 to TRBJ2-3; D may be TRBD2 (7 bases). This CDR3 contains 16 residues. With 2 bases removed from V and 0 bases from J, the gap between germline ends came to 12 bases.

This chain uses TRBV5-6 with TRBJ2-3; the match to TRBD2 covers 8 bases. J lost 0 bases, V lost 5 bases, and 8 bases had no gene match. The CDR3 covers 16 residues. Germline CDR1 SGHDT, CDR2 YYEEEE. The CDR3 DNA sequence: TGTGCCAGCAGGCGCCGACTAGCGACTAGCACAGATACGCAGTATTTT. This codes for CASRRRLATSTDTQYF.

The chain joins TRBV20-1 to TRBJ2-1; 10 bases are a match to TRBD1. Germline V lookup: CDR1 DFQATT, CDR2 SNEGSKA (reference sequence). CDR3 length: 15 amino acids. The V segment lost 3 bases and the J segment 6 bases; nucleotides outside the gene matches: 8. The CDR3, as DNA: TGCAGTGCTAGGGTGTTGGGACAGGGGTTCAATGAGCAGTTCTTC. Its translation is CSARVLGQGFNEQFF.

This rearrangement joins TRBV18 to TRBJ2-1, with D perhaps matching TRBD2 (6 bases). The CDR3 covers 14 residues. Germline CDR1 is KGHSH and CDR2 is LQKENI. The germline V and J ends were trimmed by 3 bases and 3 bases, with 9 bases remaining between them. For the CDR3, the DNA is TGTGCCAGCTCACCCGCGACTAGCTACAATGAGCAGTTCTTC. It specifies CASSPATSYNEQFF.

This chain joins TRBV6-2 or TRBV6-3 and TRBJ2-7, with unresolved D. Germline loops: CDR1 MNHEY, CDR2 SVGEGT. The ends were cut back, 5 bases at V and 0 bases at J, with 11 bases in the middle. This CDR3 has 14 amino acids. Written as DNA, the CDR3 is TGTGCCAGCAGTGACCGAGACGGCTCCTACGAGCAGTACTTC. It translates to CASSDRDGSYEQYF.

The chain couples TRBV28 to TRBJ2-1; a possible D gene is TRBD2 (6 bases). V lost 8 bases, J lost 3 bases, and 8 bases lay in between. Germline loops: CDR1 MDHEN, CDR2 SYDVKM. This CDR3 is 12 amino acids long. CDR3 coding DNA: TGTGCCAGCGGGGGACTCTACAATGAGCAGTTCTTC. This encodes CASGGLYNEQFF.

This chain joins TRBV29-1 and TRBJ1-1; D perhaps matches TRBD1 (6 bases). This CDR3 contains 11 residues. The germline CDR1 and CDR2 sequences are SQVTM and ANQGSEA. The germline V and J ends were trimmed by 7 bases and 4 bases, with 10 bases remaining between them. The CDR3: CSDRRGTEAFF. The CDR3 region has the DNA TGCAGCGACCGCAGGGGCACTGAAGCTTTCTTT.

The gene calls are TRBV12-3 or TRBV12-4 and TRBJ2-7; weak D call: TRBD2 (6 bases). The CDR3 is 14 amino acids. V lost 5 bases and J 0 bases, leaving 11 bases between the germline ends. The CDR3 sequence is CASSPPGLSYEQYF. CDR3 sequence (DNA): TGTGCCAGCAGTCCGCCGGGACTCTCCTACGAGCAGTACTTC.

CDR3 amino acids: CATRASYEQYF. The CDR3 DNA is TGTGCCACCCGGGCCTCCTACGAGCAGTACTTC. The chain combines TRBV10-3 with TRBJ2-7; D gene ambiguous. CDR3 length equals 11 residues. Germline loops: CDR1 ENHRY, CDR2 SYGVKD. V lost 10 bases and J lost 0, with 7 bases in between.

The chain is built from TRBV7-6 and TRBJ2-5, with 9 bases identical to TRBD1. CDR3 length: 16 amino acids. Germline CDR1 SGHVS, CDR2 FNYEAQ. V was clipped by 3 bases and J by 5 bases; unmatched bases: 10. The CDR3 reads CASSFGGGTGFETQYF. The CDR3 bases are TGTGCCAGCAGCTTCGGGGGCGGGACAGGGTTTGAGACCCAGTACTTC.

This clonotype was picked up a small number of times. The chain combines TRBV5-1 with TRBJ2-1; 9 nucleotides line up with TRBD2. This CDR3 has 15 amino acids. The junction had 5 bases not matched to a gene; V was cut back by 5 bases and J by 2 bases. Germline V gene sequence: CDR1 SGHRS, CDR2 YFSETQ. CDR3: CASSFSGSAYNEQFF. In DNA, the CDR3 is TGCGCCAGCAGTTTTAGCGGGAGCGCCTACAATGAGCAGTTCTTC.

As DNA, the CDR3 is TGTGCCAGCAGCTTAGTAGAGTTGGGTGAGCAGTACTTC. As protein: CASSLVELGEQYF. This chain connects TRBV7-2 to TRBJ2-7; D gene unclear. V dropped 1 base and J dropped 7 bases, with 11 bases sitting between them. The germline gives CDR1 SGHTA, CDR2 FQGNSA. The CDR3 sequence is 13 residues long.

This chain joins TRBV29-1 and TRBJ2-7, with TRBD2 matching over 10 bases. Matching the DNA end better, TRBJ2-5 makes the J call doubtful. Germline lookup yields CDR1 SQVTM and CDR2 ANQGSEA. The CDR3 length is 14 residues. The CDR3 nucleotides are TGCAGCGTCTTAGCGGGGGGTCGAAAAGAGACCCAGTACTTC. Translation: CSVLAGGRKETQYF.

CDR3 in amino acids: CASSSTRTKTQYF. The CDR3 nucleotides are TGTGCCAGCAGCTCCACCAGGACCAAGACCCAGTACTTC. The chain links TRBV7-2 to TRBJ2-5; D call uncertain. Trimming pared 4 bases from V and 6 bases from J, leaving 12 bases between. The germline CDR1 and CDR2 sequences are SGHTA and FQGNSA. The CDR3 has 13 residues.

The CDR3 spells CASTPGQGSGEQYF. DNA for the CDR3: TGTGCCAGCACCCCGGGGCAGGGGAGTGGGGAGCAGTACTTC. V usage is TRBV12-3 or TRBV12-4 and J usage is TRBJ2-5; TRBD1 might be the D (6 bases). The CDR3 has 14 amino acids. Trimming took 7 bases from V and 11 from J, leaving 23 bases between them.

This clonotype was counted between two and nine times. The chain is built from TRBV27 and TRBJ1-2, with D maybe TRBD1 (6 bases). Germline CDR1 MNHEY, CDR2 SMNVEV (reference sequence). This CDR3 comprises 16 residues. With 5 bases removed from V and 0 bases from J, the gap between germline ends came to 16 bases. The CDR3 spells CASSDYGGHPNYGYTF. In DNA, the CDR3 is TGTGCCAGCAGTGACTACGGGGGACACCCTAACTATGGCTACACCTTC.

The chain joins TRBV20-1 to TRBJ1-4; D not resolved. This CDR3 is built from 14 residues. Trimming cost V 5 bases and J 5 bases, with 15 bases left between them. Germline lookup yields CDR1 DFQATT and CDR2 SNEGSKA (reference sequence). The CDR3 DNA reads TGCAGTGCTGCGCGGCACAGCTCAAATGAAAAACTGTTTTTT. Protein sequence: CSAARHSSNEKLFF.

The J gene is TRBJ2-5, the V gene TRBV20-1; TRBD1 aligns across 8 bases. Germline V CDR1 and CDR2: DFQATT, SNEGSKA (reference sequence). V lost 3 bases to trimming and J lost 11 bases; unmatched junction nucleotides: 14. The CDR3 length is 14 residues. CDR3 residues: CSARFRGHLWEQYF. In DNA form, the CDR3 reads TGCAGTGCTAGGTTCAGGGGGCATCTTTGGGAGCAGTACTTC.

Of note for this clonotype: One junction end does not reproduce the germline sequence, and a read error may be involved. CDR3 loop: CAGSYLGQSYNEQFF. The CDR3 nucleotides are TGTGCCGGCAGTTACCTGGGACAGTCCTACAATGAGCAGTTCTTC. The chain combines TRBV6-6 with TRBJ2-1; 7 bases line up with TRBD1. Germline loops: CDR1 MNHNY, CDR2 SVGAGI (reference sequence). This CDR3 is built from 15 residues.